This TCR beta chain was profiled in a study of T cells in localized non-small cell lung cancer. This table comes from immunoSEQ multiplex PCR, and its TCRdb copy is limited to in-frame clones, with some not included. Of 35,000 to 40,000 clones listed, around 90% are singletons. Germline-derived CDR1 and CDR2 are SGDLS and YYNGEE. The CDR3 is 15 residues long. V gave up 4 bases and J gave up 5 bases; unmatched junction bases: 11. The sequence was collected from a woman aged 35 to 70 with stage I lung adenocarcinoma. V usage is TRBV9 and J usage is TRBJ2-5; 7 bases line up with TRBD1. The sample was peripheral blood, taken before any cancer treatment. The CDR3 nucleotides are TGTGCCAGCAGCAAACAACAGGGGCAGCGGGAGACCCAGTACTTC. Its translation is CASSKQQGQRETQYF.